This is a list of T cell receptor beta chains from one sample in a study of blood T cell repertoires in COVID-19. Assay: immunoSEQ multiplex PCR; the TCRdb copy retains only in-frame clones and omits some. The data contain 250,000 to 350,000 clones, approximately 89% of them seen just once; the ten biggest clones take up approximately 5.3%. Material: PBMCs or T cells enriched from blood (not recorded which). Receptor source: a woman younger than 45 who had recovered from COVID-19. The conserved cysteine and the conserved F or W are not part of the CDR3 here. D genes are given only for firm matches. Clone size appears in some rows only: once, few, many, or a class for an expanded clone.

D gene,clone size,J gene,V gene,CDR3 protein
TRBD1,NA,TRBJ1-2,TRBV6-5,ASRRDRSYYGYT
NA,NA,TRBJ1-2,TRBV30,AWSAYDRLPYGYT
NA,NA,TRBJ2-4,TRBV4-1,ASSQVGQKNIQY
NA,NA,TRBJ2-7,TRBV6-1,ASSEEVYFLTYEQY
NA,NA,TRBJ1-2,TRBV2,ASSGDTHGYT
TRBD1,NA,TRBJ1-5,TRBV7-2,ASSPRTGSQPQH
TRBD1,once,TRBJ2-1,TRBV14,ASSQDLRRGRDRGQNEQF
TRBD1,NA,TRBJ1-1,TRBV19,ASRSDRESEAF
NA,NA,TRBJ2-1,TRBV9,ASSVDGGDYNEQF
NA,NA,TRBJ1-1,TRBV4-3,ASSQTVNTEAF
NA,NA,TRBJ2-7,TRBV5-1,ASSSLQGSYEQY
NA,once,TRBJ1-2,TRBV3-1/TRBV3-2,ASSQTTVYGYT
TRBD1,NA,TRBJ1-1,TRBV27,ASSLNRGVTEAF
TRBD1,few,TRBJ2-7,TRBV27,ASSWDRAGEQY
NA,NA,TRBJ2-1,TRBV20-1,SASLYRGGAPGEQF
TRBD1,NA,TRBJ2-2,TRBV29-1,SAQGAPNTGELF
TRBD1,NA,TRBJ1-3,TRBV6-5,ASSRTGAGNTIY
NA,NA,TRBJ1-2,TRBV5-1,ASSLEGGLQGDT
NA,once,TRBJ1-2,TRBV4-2,ASSQTYSNYGYT
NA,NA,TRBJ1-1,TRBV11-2,ASSPIRGGETEAF
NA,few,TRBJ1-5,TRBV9,ASSPSGYSNQPQH
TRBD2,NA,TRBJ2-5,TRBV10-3,AQERGETQY
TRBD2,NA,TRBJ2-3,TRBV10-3,AIRLADYTDTQY
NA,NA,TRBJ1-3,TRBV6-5,ASSFGTFTPNTIY
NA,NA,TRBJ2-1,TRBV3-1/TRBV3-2,ASSSRDRGGVHYNEQF
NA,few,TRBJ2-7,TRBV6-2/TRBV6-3,ASSFEDEQY
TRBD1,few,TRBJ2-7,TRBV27,ASSRGRGLSYEQY
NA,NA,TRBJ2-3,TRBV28,ASSLHTRGLSTDTQY
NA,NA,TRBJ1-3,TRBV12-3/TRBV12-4,ASLDSSGNTIY
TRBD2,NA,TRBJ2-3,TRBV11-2,ASSLEYTSGGARDTQY
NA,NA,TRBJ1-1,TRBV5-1,ASSSSGGTEAF
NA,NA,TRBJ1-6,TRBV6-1,ASSEIDNSPLH
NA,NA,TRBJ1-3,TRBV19,ASGAGYSGNTIY
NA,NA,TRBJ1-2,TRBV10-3,AISESTAPSPYGYT
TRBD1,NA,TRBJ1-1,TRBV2,ASSDRGETEAF
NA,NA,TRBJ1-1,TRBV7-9,ASLLFPNTEAF
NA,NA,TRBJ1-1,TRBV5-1,ASSSDTFGAF
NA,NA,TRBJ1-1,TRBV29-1,SVDSTEAF
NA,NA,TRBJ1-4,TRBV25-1,ASSELGGKNEKLF
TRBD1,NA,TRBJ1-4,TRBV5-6,ASSLRDRAEKLF
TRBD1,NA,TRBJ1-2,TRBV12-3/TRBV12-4,ASSPDRANGYT
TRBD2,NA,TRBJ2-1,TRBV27,ASSLQGLSSYNEQF
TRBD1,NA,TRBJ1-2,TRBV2,ASKPGQGAVNYGYT
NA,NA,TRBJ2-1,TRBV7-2,ASSPNLNSYNEQF
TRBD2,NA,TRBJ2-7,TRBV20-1,SARGGGSYEQY